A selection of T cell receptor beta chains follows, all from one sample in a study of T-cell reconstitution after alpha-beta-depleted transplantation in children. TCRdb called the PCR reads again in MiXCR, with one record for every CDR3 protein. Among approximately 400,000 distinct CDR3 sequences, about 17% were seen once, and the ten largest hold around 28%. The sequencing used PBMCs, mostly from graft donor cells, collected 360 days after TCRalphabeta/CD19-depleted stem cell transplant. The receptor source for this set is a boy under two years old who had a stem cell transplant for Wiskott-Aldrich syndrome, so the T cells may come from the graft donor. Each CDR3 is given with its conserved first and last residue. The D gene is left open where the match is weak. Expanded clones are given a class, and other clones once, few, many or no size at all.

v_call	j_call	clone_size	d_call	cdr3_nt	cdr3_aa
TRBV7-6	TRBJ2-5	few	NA	TGTGCCAGCAGCTTAAAGGCTAGCCTGTACCAAGAGACCCAGTACTTC	CASSLKASLYQETQYF
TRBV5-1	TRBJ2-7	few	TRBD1	TGCGCCAGCAGCTTGCTTGGGGACAGCCTTTACGAGCAGTACTTC	CASSLLGDSLYEQYF
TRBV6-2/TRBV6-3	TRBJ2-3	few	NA	TGTGCCAGCAGTTACCGCGGACTCCTGGGGGATACGCAGTATTTT	CASSYRGLLGDTQYF
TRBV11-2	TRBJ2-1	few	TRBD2	TGTGCCAGCAGCCTCTTCCCAGCGGGGGCTTCCTACAATGAGCAGTTCTTC	CASSLFPAGASYNEQFF
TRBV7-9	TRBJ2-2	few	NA	TGTGCCAGCAGCGCCGGAGGGAACACCGGGGAGCTGTTTTTT	CASSAGGNTGELFF
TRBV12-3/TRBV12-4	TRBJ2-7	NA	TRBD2	TGTGCCAGCAGTTCCGGCAGAGGGACTAGTTATCCTTACGAGCAGTACTTC	CASSSGRGTSYPYEQYF
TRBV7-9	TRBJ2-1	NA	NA	TGTGCCAGCAGCCGGACGAACAGGCGGCAGTTCTTC	CASSRTNRRQFF
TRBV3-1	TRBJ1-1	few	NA	TGTGACAGCAGCCAAGTGAAACTGAACGGGGGCACTGAAGCTTTCTTT	CDSSQVKLNGGTEAFF
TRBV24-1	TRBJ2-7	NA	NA	TGTGCCACCAGTGCCAGGGCTTACTCCTACGAGCAGTACTTC	CATSARAYSYEQYF
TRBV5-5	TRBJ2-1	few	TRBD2	TGTGCCAGCAGCTTGATGGTAGCGGGCTACAATGAGCAGTTCTTC	CASSLMVAGYNEQFF
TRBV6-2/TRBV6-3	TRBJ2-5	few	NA	TGTGCCAGCACCTCGAGGGGATACAAGGGGCCTGAGACCCAGTACTTC	CASTSRGYKGPETQYF
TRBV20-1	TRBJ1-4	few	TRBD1	TGCAGTGCTAGCGGGACAGGGACTAATGAAAAACTGTTTTTT	CSASGTGTNEKLFF
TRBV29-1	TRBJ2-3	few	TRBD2	TGCAGCGCCGTGAGCGGGGGCCCCCTCACAGATACGCAGTATTTT	CSAVSGGPLTDTQYF
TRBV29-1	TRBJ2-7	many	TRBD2	TGCAGCGTTGAACTGAGGATACTAGCGGGGATCGTGAGAGAGCAGTACTTC	CSVELRILAGIVREQYF